Presented here are 30 T cell receptor beta chains from one specimen sequenced in a study of follicular helper T cells after annual influenza vaccination (dated by TCRdb to the late 2010s). Interpreted using the paper, the time point label stands for: 2015-2016 season, 7 days after influenza vaccination. Library prep was done by the immunoSEQ multiplex PCR assay. The source is immuneACCESS, and TCRdb retained only in-frame sequences with V and J called. Part of the clones is not carried over; for the studies checked, unresolved V genes explain less than half of this, and the remainder is unexplained. The sample table contains 9,500 or so clones; only one count was recorded for more than 75% of them. Roughly 4.3% of the sample comes from the top ten. Sequenced here: CXCR5+ CD38- circulating T follicular helper cells from blood, sampled 7 days after influenza vaccination. The cell subset or site label of this sample denotes: circulating Tfh, non-naive CD4+CXCR5+PD-1+ (ICOS+CD38+ or ICOS-CD38-). The receptors shown here come from an adult who received the influenza vaccine.

V usage is TRBV18 and J usage is TRBJ1-1, with D tentatively TRBD1 (6 bases). This CDR3 is built from 13 residues. With 4 bases removed from V and 1 base from J, the gap between germline ends came to 7 bases. Germline lookup yields CDR1 KGHSH and CDR2 LQKENI. The CDR3 is CASSQGENTEAFF. CDR3 bases: TGTGCCAGCTCACAGGGGGAGAACACTGAAGCTTTCTTT.

The CDR3 DNA reads TGCGCCAGCAGCCAGAGAACCGGTGGTTCCCTCGAGCAGTACTTC. Its translation is CASSQRTGGSLEQYF. The chain employs TRBV5-1 and TRBJ2-7; D not certain. V gave up 4 bases and J gave up 6 bases, with 20 bases separating them. CDR3 length: 15 residues. Germline lookup yields CDR1 SGHRS and CDR2 YFSETQ.

This clone came up a few times. The V and J genes are TRBV18 and TRBJ2-5, with D perhaps TRBD1 (5 bases). The CDR3 contains 15 residues. CDR1 KGHSH and CDR2 LQKENI come from the germline V gene. Trimming removed 0 bases at V and 3 bases at J, with 11 bases between. The CDR3 is CASSPPLTAKETQYF. DNA of the CDR3: TGTGCCAGCTCACCACCGTTGACAGCCAAAGAGACCCAGTACTTC.

The chain recombines TRBV7-9 with TRBJ1-3, with a tentative D call TRBD1 (6 bases). Trimming removed 3 bases from V and 0 bases from J, with 21 bases in between. There are 19 residues in the CDR3. The germline CDR1 and CDR2 sequences are SEHNR and FQNEAQ (reference sequence). CDR3 loop: CASSLVWTDTKSSGNTIYF. CDR3 DNA sequence: TGTGCCAGCAGCTTGGTTTGGACAGATACAAAAAGCTCTGGAAACACCATATATTTT.

V and J are TRBV6-1 and TRBJ2-7; TRBD2 matches at 8 bases. Germline V lookup: CDR1 MNHNS, CDR2 SASEGT. Trimming removed 2 bases from V and 7 bases from J; junction bases left unmatched: 10. The length of the CDR3 is 15 residues. This CDR3 is CASSEIAGGLSEQYF. CDR3 DNA: TGTGCCAGCAGTGAAATTGCGGGGGGCCTTTCGGAGCAGTACTTC.

The gene calls are TRBV5-1 and TRBJ2-7, with D uncertain. This CDR3 contains 13 residues. V was trimmed by 2 bases and J by 4 bases, leaving 10 bases between them. Looked up from germline, CDR1 is SGHRS and CDR2 is YFSETQ. The CDR3 region is CASSFFSRYEQYF. The CDR3 DNA follows: TGCGCCAGCAGCTTCTTTTCTCGGTACGAGCAGTACTTC.

The rearrangement uses TRBV11-2 and TRBJ2-3; D remains ambiguous. The CDR3 is 12 residues long. V was pared by 5 bases and J by 4 bases, with 7 bases between. CDR1 SGHAT and CDR2 FQNNGV come from the germline V gene. In DNA, the CDR3 is TGTGCCAGCAGCCCCGTAGCAGATACGCAGTATTTT. The encoded protein is CASSPVADTQYF.

The V and J genes are TRBV28 and TRBJ1-2, with TRBD1 as a possible D gene (6 bases). Germline V CDR1 and CDR2: MDHEN, SYDVKM. V gave up 6 bases and J gave up 7 bases, with 15 bases separating them. The CDR3 is made up of 13 amino acids. The CDR3 loop is CASRGGIRAGYTF. CDR3 in DNA: TGTGCCAGCAGGGGGGGCATTCGGGCTGGCTACACCTTC.

This clone has only a few counts. The gene calls are TRBV19 and TRBJ1-6; no reliable D call. The CDR3 totals 13 residues. V lost 7 bases to trimming and J lost 8 bases, with 12 bases between them. CDR1 is LNHDA, CDR2 SQIVND, per germline (reference sequence). The CDR3 spells CASNPVKDSPLHF. The CDR3 DNA follows: TGTGCCAGTAACCCCGTTAAGGATTCACCCCTCCACTTT.

The rearrangement joins TRBV10-3 to TRBJ1-1, with D perhaps matching TRBD1 (5 bases). This CDR3 contains 12 residues. The germline V gene encodes CDR1 ENHRY and CDR2 SYGVKD. V was clipped by 11 bases and J by 5 bases, with 15 bases between them. This chain's CDR3 is CAPRQPCTEAFF. The DNA of the CDR3 is TGTGCCCCCCGACAGCCGTGTACTGAAGCTTTCTTT.

The chain's CDR3 is CASSKISGSTLWPNEKLFF. CDR3 nucleotide sequence: TGTGCCAGCAGCAAAATTTCGGGGTCCACCTTATGGCCTAATGAAAAACTGTTTTTT. The rearrangement links TRBV21-1 to TRBJ1-4. TRBV21-1 is described as a pseudogene. This CDR3 has 19 residues.

The V and J genes are TRBV7-3 and TRBJ2-3; TRBD1 matches 7 bases. Germline values: CDR1 SGHTA, CDR2 FQGTGA. V lost 5 bases and J lost 2; bases outside the gene matches: 10. This CDR3 is built from 16 residues. CDR3 in amino acids: CASSPGTDAFTDTQYF. In DNA, the CDR3 is TGTGCCAGCAGCCCAGGGACAGACGCGTTCACAGATACGCAGTATTTT.

The chain uses TRBV13 and TRBJ2-3; 13 bases fit TRBD2. The length of the CDR3 is 19 residues. Germline lookup yields CDR1 PRHDT and CDR2 FYEKMQ (reference sequence). The V gene end was trimmed by 2 bases and the J gene end by 2 bases; junction bases not matched to a gene: 10. The CDR3 bases are TGTGCCAGCAGCTTAACGGGGGGACTAGCGGGGACTCTCACAGATACGCAGTATTTT. Encoded protein: CASSLTGGLAGTLTDTQYF.

The gene calls are TRBV6-1 and TRBJ1-6; maybe TRBD1 (6 bases). CDR1 and CDR2 from the germline V gene are MNHNS and SASEGT. Trimming cost V 2 bases and J 5 bases, with 13 bases left between them. This CDR3 region has 16 residues. In nucleotides, the CDR3 is TGTGCCAGCAGTGAATCTGGGACATGGGATAATTCACCCCTCCACTTT. It specifies CASSESGTWDNSPLHF.

The chain couples TRBV5-6 to TRBJ2-7; tentative D call: TRBD1 (6 bases). The V end lost 1 base, the J end lost 5 bases, and 10 bases lay between the germline ends. The V gene's germline CDR1 is SGHDT and CDR2 YYEEEE. This CDR3 region has 13 residues. CDR3 sequence (DNA): TGTGCCAGCAGCTTGCGTCCAGGGGACGAGCAGTACTTC. It specifies CASSLRPGDEQYF.

This clone was counted a single time. The chain is built from TRBV5-1 and TRBJ2-2, with 9 bases aligning to TRBD1. This CDR3 spans 16 amino acids. CDR1 is SGHRS and CDR2 is YFSETQ in the germline V gene. V trimming: 5 bases; J trimming: 7 bases; junction bases outside the gene matches: 12. The chain's CDR3 is CASRPTGTGSGGELFF. The DNA for the CDR3 is TGCGCCAGCAGACCTACCGGGACAGGGTCCGGCGGGGAGCTGTTTTTT.

The chain is built from TRBV5-8 and TRBJ1-6; TRBD1 aligns across 9 bases. This CDR3 is built from 15 residues. Germline-derived CDR1 and CDR2 are SGHTS and YDEGEE. After removal of 3 bases from V and 5 bases from J, the junction contained 3 bases not matched to a gene. Here the CDR3 DNA reads TGTGCCAGCAGCTGGCGGGACAGGGATAATTCACCCCTCCACTTT. Protein product: CASSWRDRDNSPLHF.

This chain uses TRBV2 with TRBJ2-2, with D possibly matching TRBD1 (5 bases). In germline, CDR1 is SNHLY, CDR2 FYNNEI. Trimming took off 2 bases at V and 5 bases at J, with 12 bases between the two ends. The CDR3 covers 15 residues. The CDR3 protein is CASSETGAATGELFF. DNA for the CDR3: TGTGCCAGCAGTGAAACTGGGGCTGCGACCGGGGAGCTGTTTTTT.

The rearrangement uses TRBV6-5 and TRBJ1-1; D is undetermined. The germline V gene has CDR1 MNHEY and CDR2 SVGAGI. The CDR3 consists of 13 residues. Trimming took off 0 bases at V and 4 bases at J, with 6 bases between the two ends. CDR3 in DNA: TGTGCCAGCAGTTACTCGATTTCCACTGAAGCTTTCTTT. Protein: CASSYSISTEAFF.

This clone is classed as medium-sized. This sequence joins TRBV14 and TRBJ1-6; no definite D call. Trimming pared 4 bases from V and 9 bases from J, leaving 13 bases between. The V gene's germline CDR1 is SGHDN and CDR2 FVKESK. This CDR3 comprises 14 residues. The CDR3 DNA follows: TGTGCCAGCAGCCCCGGGCGGTCGGGTTCACCCCTCCACTTT. Its translation: CASSPGRSGSPLHF.

The CDR3 loop is CSETSGLTDTQYF. For the CDR3, the DNA is TGCAGCGAAACTAGCGGACTCACAGATACGCAGTATTTT. This chain uses TRBV29-1 with TRBJ2-3, with TRBD2 matching 8 bases. Germline CDR1 SQVTM, CDR2 ANQGSEA. The CDR3 consists of 13 residues. V lost 7 bases and J lost 2; bases outside the gene matches: 5.

This chain connects TRBV7-2 to TRBJ2-3, with 12 bases that match TRBD2. Trimming took 1 base from V and 1 from J; bases not matched to a gene: 3. The CDR3 totals 17 residues. Per germline, CDR1 SGHTA and CDR2 FQGNSA. This CDR3 reads CASSLVPSGGGTDTQYF. The DNA of the CDR3 is TGTGCCAGCAGCTTAGTTCCTAGCGGGGGGGGCACAGATACGCAGTATTTT.

The chain recombines TRBV18 with TRBJ2-1; D unresolved. Trimming took 4 bases from V and 2 from J, leaving 6 bases between them. The germline gives CDR1 KGHSH, CDR2 LQKENI. This CDR3 has 13 residues. CDR3 DNA: TGTGCCAGCTCACAGGAAACCTACAATGAGCAGTTCTTC. Residues: CASSQETYNEQFF. Variable domain in full (rest from reference TRBV18 and TRBJ2-1): NAGVMQNPRHLVRRRGQEARLRCSPMKGHSHVYWYRQLPEEGLKFMVYLQKENIIDESGMPKERFSAEFPKEGPSILRIQQVVRGDSAAYFCASSQETYNEQFFGPGTRLTVL.

The rearrangement uses TRBV4-1 and TRBJ2-1; either TRBD1 or TRBD2 may fit D (5 bases each). This CDR3 spans 15 amino acids. Trimming stripped 1 base from V and 2 bases from J, with 9 bases between. CDR1 is MGHRA and CDR2 is YSYEKL in the germline V gene. CDR3 in amino acids: CASSQGGRPYNEQFF. The DNA of the CDR3 is TGCGCCAGCAGCCAAGGGGGGAGACCCTACAATGAGCAGTTCTTC.

This rearrangement joins TRBV9 to TRBJ1-1; perhaps TRBD1 as D (6 bases). The CDR3 covers 12 residues. Germline CDR1 SGDLS, CDR2 YYNGEE. V lost 3 bases to trimming and J lost 6 bases, with 9 bases between them. In DNA form, the CDR3 reads TGTGCCAGCAGCGCGGGGGGGCCTGAAGCTTTCTTT. It translates to CASSAGGPEAFF. Drawing the rest from reference TRBV9 and TRBJ1-1, the complete variable domain is DSGVTQTPKHLITATGQRVTLRCSPRSGDLSVYWYQQSLDQGLQFLIQYYNGEERAKGNILERFSAQQFPDLHSELNLSSLELGDSALYFCASSAGGPEAFFGQGTRLTVV.

V gene TRBV7-2 combines with J gene TRBJ1-3; TRBD1 aligns across 9 bases. This CDR3 is built from 15 residues. V gave up 8 bases and J gave up 0 bases; unmatched junction bases: 5. The V gene's germline CDR1 is SGHTA and CDR2 FQGNSA. In nucleotides, the CDR3 is TGTGCCAGCGGCAGGACAGGGGCCTCTGGAAACACCATATATTTT. Encoded protein: CASGRTGASGNTIYF.

V gene TRBV7-9 combines with J gene TRBJ2-7; 11 bases are shared with TRBD1. Trimming at V came to 4 bases and at J to 5 bases, leaving 7 bases not matched to a gene. The CDR3 sequence is 15 residues long. The germline V gene encodes CDR1 SEHNR and CDR2 FQNEAQ (reference sequence). The CDR3, as DNA: TGTGCCAGCAGCTCTTGGGACAGGGGGTCGGACGAGCAGTACTTC. Translating it yields CASSSWDRGSDEQYF.

V usage is TRBV2 and J usage is TRBJ2-3; D is perhaps TRBD2 (5 bases). Germline V gene lookup returns CDR1 SNHLY and CDR2 FYNNEI. There are 14 residues in the CDR3. Trimming removed 4 bases from V and 5 bases from J, with 13 bases in between. The CDR3 sequence: CASSVIIGGDTQYF. Here the CDR3 DNA reads TGTGCCAGCAGTGTTATTATAGGAGGAGATACGCAGTATTTT.

The gene calls are TRBV29-1 and TRBJ2-1; TRBD2 matches at 11 bases. This CDR3 has 11 residues. V dropped 6 bases and J dropped 15; count of bases not matched to a gene: 7. The germline V gene encodes CDR1 SQVTM and CDR2 ANQGSEA. The CDR3 sequence: CSVSSGGFPFF. CDR3 bases: TGCAGCGTCTCTAGCGGGGGGTTCCCGTTCTTC.

This rearrangement joins TRBV28 to TRBJ2-7, with D perhaps matching TRBD1 (5 bases). The V end lost 3 bases, the J end lost 9 bases, and 18 bases lay between the germline ends. There are 14 residues in the CDR3. Germline loops: CDR1 MDHEN, CDR2 SYDVKM. The DNA of the CDR3 is TGTGCCAGCAGTTTTCTGGACACCGCCGTCGTGCAGTACTTC. This encodes CASSFLDTAVVQYF.